This T cell receptor (beta chain) stems from a study of blood T cell repertoires in COVID-19. Study details: Samples taken during acute and convalescent COVID-19 were collected in the United States, Italy and Spain. Sources were T cells, B-cell-depleted T cells, or PBMCs; the material itself was cDNA or gDNA.

Original processing methods: From reference gene primer amplification, estimates of nucleated cell counts were derived. Produced via immunoSEQ multiplex PCR; TCRdb's table is partial and in-frame only. That table gives V, J and clone size, and the DNA gave D and trimming. Counted here are fewer than 450,000 clones, under 95% occurring once; the ten biggest clones make up around 3.5%. Germline lookup yields CDR1 LGHDT and CDR2 YNNKEL (reference sequence). Trimming pared 2 bases from V and 9 bases from J, leaving 17 bases between. The length of the CDR3 is 15 residues. The sequenced material came from peripheral blood. This sequence originates from a young woman who had recovered from COVID-19. The J gene is TRBJ2-1, the V gene TRBV3-1 (or the pseudogene TRBV3-2); D gene uncertain. The CDR3: CASSQLSNRVGEQFF. The CDR3 region has the DNA TGTGCCAGCAGCCAATTAAGTAATCGGGTTGGTGAGCAGTTCTTC.